This T cell receptor (beta chain) comes out of a study of blood T cell repertoires in COVID-19. Looking at the study overall: COVID-19 samples, acute and convalescent, were from the United States, Italy and Spain. PBMCs, B-cell-depleted T cells, or T cells provided the cDNA or gDNA that made up the material.

Authors' data handling: The authors estimated nucleated cell counts from reference gene primer amplification. Clones were read by immunoSEQ multiplex PCR, and TCRdb kept only the in-frame ones, dropping some. V, J and clone size derive from that table, while D and trimming were established from the DNA sequence. The repertoire has over 450,000 clones, 85% to 90% of them found once; the top ten carry 7.5% to 9%. In Seattle, patients joined the study during active infection and were tracked longitudinally. This clone was seen only a few times. This CDR3 region has 13 residues. The V and J ends lost 7 bases and 5 bases, in that order; junction bases with no gene match: 6. Germline V gene sequence: CDR1 MNHEY, CDR2 SMNVEV (reference sequence).

The receptor was derived from a woman aged 50 to 60 with COVID-19, enrolled during active disease. J is TRBJ2-5 and V is TRBV27, with TRBD2 matching over 8 bases. Sequenced input: peripheral blood. The CDR3 region has the DNA TGTGCCAGCACAGCGGGGGCGGGGGAGACCCAGTACTTC. It is translated as CASTAGAGETQYF.